This TCR beta chain was sequenced in a study of T cells in Graves' hyperthyroidism and ophthalmopathy. Study information: Before treatment of any kind, peripheral blood was taken at initial diagnosis.

RNA transcripts yielded amplified TCR beta CDR3 regions. When the TCR CDR3 underwent first-round RT-PCR, the HTBI primer set was used. TCRdb reprocessed the multiplex PCR reads with MiXCR, giving one entry per CDR3 protein. The data hold 550,000 to 850,000 distinct CDR3 sequences, with 18% observed a single time. This clonotype was picked up a small number of times. Germline CDR1 reads MNHEY; CDR2 reads SVGEGT. This CDR3 is built from 15 residues. The germline V and J ends were trimmed by 5 bases and 2 bases, with 16 bases remaining between them. The chain is built from TRBV6-2 or TRBV6-3 and TRBJ2-7; D perhaps matches TRBD1 (5 bases). The sequencing input was blood. The TCR was taken from a woman between 45 and 65 years old with Graves' hyperthyroidism that later progressed to Graves' ophthalmopathy. The DNA for the CDR3 is TGTGCCAGCAGTCAATCTGGGGCTTTCACCTACGAGCAGTACTTC. This codes for CASSQSGAFTYEQYF.